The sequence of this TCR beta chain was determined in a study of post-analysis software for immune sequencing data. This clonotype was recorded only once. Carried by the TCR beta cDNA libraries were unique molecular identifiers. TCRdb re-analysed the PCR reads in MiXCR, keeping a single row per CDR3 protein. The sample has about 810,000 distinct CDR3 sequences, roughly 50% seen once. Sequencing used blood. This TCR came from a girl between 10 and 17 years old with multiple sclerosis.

The CDR3 nucleotides are TGTGCCAGCAGCGCCGTGAAATCTTCGAACACCGGGGAGCTGTTTTTT. Amino acid sequence: CASSAVKSSNTGELFF. J is TRBJ2-2 and V is TRBV7-9; D is undetermined. Trimming took 5 bases from V and 0 from J, leaving 13 bases between them. The CDR3 totals 16 residues. Looked up from germline, CDR1 is SEHNR and CDR2 is FQNEAQ (reference sequence).